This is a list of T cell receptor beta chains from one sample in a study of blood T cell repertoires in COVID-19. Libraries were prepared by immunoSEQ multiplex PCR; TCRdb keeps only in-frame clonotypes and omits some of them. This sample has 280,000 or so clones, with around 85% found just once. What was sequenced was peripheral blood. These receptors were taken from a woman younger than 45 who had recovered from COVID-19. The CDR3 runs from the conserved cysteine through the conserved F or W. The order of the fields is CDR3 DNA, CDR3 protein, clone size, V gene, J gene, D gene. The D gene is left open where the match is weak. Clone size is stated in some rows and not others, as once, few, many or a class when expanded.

DNA: TGTGCCTGGATAGGAGGGGACAGGGGAAACACCATATATTTT
CDR3: CAWIGGDRGNTIYF
size: .
V: TRBV30
J: TRBJ1-3
D: TRBD1

DNA: TGTGCCAGCAGTCCCTGGGGGAGGGAGGGCACTGAAGCTTTCTTT
CDR3: CASSPWGREGTEAFF
size: .
V: TRBV27
J: TRBJ1-1
D: .

DNA: TGTGCCAGCAGCGTCAACAGGGGCACGACAACTAATGAAAAACTGTTTTTT
CDR3: CASSVNRGTTTNEKLFF
size: .
V: TRBV7-6
J: TRBJ1-4
D: TRBD1

DNA: TGTGCCAGTAGTATAATGTGGACATTCAGCTCCTATAATTCACCCCTCCACTTT
CDR3: CASSIMWTFSSYNSPLHF
size: .
V: TRBV19
J: TRBJ1-6
D: .

DNA: TGTGCCAGCAGTGAGGGAATAACAGGGGGCTTACTAGGTACTGAAGCTTTCTTT
CDR3: CASSEGITGGLLGTEAFF
size: .
V: TRBV2
J: TRBJ1-1
D: TRBD1

DNA: TGTGCCAGCAGTCACGCCGGGACACAGTATGGCTACACCTTC
CDR3: CASSHAGTQYGYTF
size: .
V: TRBV5-4
J: TRBJ1-2
D: .

DNA: TGCAGCGTCCAAAGTACCCCCTGGACAGGTCTCACTGAAGCTTTCTTT
CDR3: CSVQSTPWTGLTEAFF
size: .
V: TRBV29-1
J: TRBJ1-1
D: TRBD1

DNA: TGTGCCTGGAGTGGCCCCGGAGGGCTGTTATCAGAGACCCAGTACTTC
CDR3: CAWSGPGGLLSETQYF
size: .
V: TRBV30
J: TRBJ2-5
D: .

DNA: TGCGCCAGCACGTCAGACAGGGGGAGGGAAACGAACTTCTACAATGAGCAGTTCTTC
CDR3: CASTSDRGRETNFYNEQFF
size: once
V: TRBV10-2
J: TRBJ2-1
D: TRBD1

DNA: TGTGCCAGCAGCTTCGGTAGGGACAGCCGAAACATTCAGTACTTC
CDR3: CASSFGRDSRNIQYF
size: .
V: TRBV11-2
J: TRBJ2-4
D: TRBD1

DNA: TGTGCCAGCAGCCAGTCGCCGGGACTAGCGGGGGGGGAGACCCAGTACTTC
CDR3: CASSQSPGLAGGETQYF
size: once
V: TRBV3-1/TRBV3-2
J: TRBJ2-5
D: TRBD2

DNA: TGTGCCATCAGCACAGCGGATCAGCCCCAGCATTTT
CDR3: CAISTADQPQHF
size: .
V: TRBV10-3
J: TRBJ1-5
D: .

DNA: TGTGCCAGCAGCTTAGGCAGGGGGGCTCCGGAGACCCAGTACTTC
CDR3: CASSLGRGAPETQYF
size: .
V: TRBV7-9
J: TRBJ2-5
D: .

DNA: TGTGCCAGCAGCTCGGGAGATTCCACCGGGGAGCTGTTTTTT
CDR3: CASSSGDSTGELFF
size: .
V: TRBV5-6
J: TRBJ2-2
D: .

DNA: TGTGCCAGCAGCGGGGGGCCAGCGGGAGATCGCTACGAGCAGTACTTC
CDR3: CASSGGPAGDRYEQYF
size: .
V: TRBV7-8
J: TRBJ2-7
D: TRBD2

DNA: TGTGCCAGCAGCTCCCGAACAGGGCACGCGGGCTACGAGCAGTACTTC
CDR3: CASSSRTGHAGYEQYF
size: .
V: TRBV7-6
J: TRBJ2-7
D: .

DNA: TGTGCCAGCAGTTACTTTTCGCAGGGTAATGGCTACACCTTC
CDR3: CASSYFSQGNGYTF
size: .
V: TRBV6-6
J: TRBJ1-2
D: .